This T cell receptor (beta chain) was recorded in a study of blood T cells in healthy people across ages (dated by TCRdb to about 2015). Context from the whole study: In model experiments, template switching captured roughly one uniquely barcoded TCR beta cDNA molecule for every two T cells. The study measured age-related changes in TCR beta repertoire diversity using deep sequencing normalized with unique cDNA molecular identifiers. Donors were grouped into four age groups: young (average approximately 16 years), middle-aged (around 39), aged (over 55) and long-lived (about 90). To avoid experimental bias, donors of different ages were randomly spread across the sequencing lanes. For two donors (one aged 18 to 30 and one aged 80 or older), the study analyzed two additional independent replicas of 1 million unique cDNA reads from the same blood draw. Results and caveats for the whole study, not just this receptor: The percentage of naive T cells measured by flow cytometry correlated strongly with observed TCR beta diversity. Estimates of total diversity from one million sequenced T cells were regarded as lower bounds and underestimates. Bulk unsorted PBMC profiling prevented conclusive comparison of naive and antigen-experienced compartments. As age increased, observed TCR beta diversity per million T cells dropped in a roughly linear way, and a significant reduction was already evident by age approximately 40. The CMV infection status of donors was not known, potentially confounding age-related changes in expanded clonotypes. The long-lived group showed more naive CD4+ T cells, fewer expanded clones and increased TCR diversity than the aged group, suggesting age selection.

The protocol used for the library was 5' RACE. Sequencer: Illumina HiSeq 2500. A second PCR of roughly 7 to 11 cycles was performed with a sample-barcoded 5' primer and a J-beta primer mix. A unique molecular identifier was introduced onto each TCR beta cDNA molecule by a template-switch 5' adaptor carrying 12 random nucleotides. At least 2.5 million CDR3-containing paired-end reads were obtained from each sample. All of the RNA was converted into first-strand cDNA using the Mint cDNA synthesis kit, with a TRBC-specific oligonucleotide serving as the primer. All cDNA was treated with uracil-DNA glycosylase and then went through a first 18-cycle PCR with the universal primers M1SS and BC2_uni_R. From the authors' description of their analysis: Normalization of each sample was performed by random selection of 1 million high-quality reads, each carrying a distinct molecular identifier. Instead of being binned into consensus sequences, reads with shared molecular identifiers were discarded. MiTCR, with a Q25 quality threshold and the strictest error-elimination algorithm, was used for CDR3 identification, clonotype clustering and error correction. A nonparametric unseen species model using Euler transformation provided a lower-bound estimate of total TCR beta diversity. TCRdb trimmed the raw reads at Q25, called clones with MiXCR and kept productive beta chains. Rows with a matching CDR3 protein are joined into one entry that keeps the most common DNA and genes. None of the V and J calls come from the authors' own analysis; TCRdb made them. The sample table shows around 1.5 million distinct CDR3 sequences, and roughly 32% are seen once. The ten largest clones capture 10% to 12% of the sample.

Trimming takes 10 bases from V and 8 bases from J, and the germline ends sit 14 bases apart. From cysteine to phenylalanine, the CDR3 is 11 amino acids long. Only the CDR3 DNA is retained, 33 bases long and in frame from the first base. The donors were about 40 Caucasian individuals from Russia, aged 6 to 90 years, who were systemically healthy. Around 10 milliliters of peripheral blood were drawn from each donor into EDTA-treated Vacutainer tubes. Ficoll-Paque density-gradient centrifugation was used to isolate PBMCs, with at least 7 million per sample. Trizol reagent was used to extract total RNA from the PBMCs, yielding at least 6 micrograms per sample. The percentages of naive CD45RAhigh/CD27high T cells were determined by flow cytometry on a PBMC aliquot from every donor. Of note for this clonotype: Its antigen specificity is not known. Base-call qualities are not available, and no considerably larger clone is one nucleotide away.

The specimen was blood. In this chain, TRBV12-3 or TRBV12-4 is recombined with TRBJ1-2; tentative D gene TRBD1, with 6 bases matching. The source is a woman between 25 and 40 years old in good health. CDR3 protein: CATQGSRGYTF. The nucleotide sequence is given as TGTGCCACACAGGGTTCAAGGGGCTACACCTTC.